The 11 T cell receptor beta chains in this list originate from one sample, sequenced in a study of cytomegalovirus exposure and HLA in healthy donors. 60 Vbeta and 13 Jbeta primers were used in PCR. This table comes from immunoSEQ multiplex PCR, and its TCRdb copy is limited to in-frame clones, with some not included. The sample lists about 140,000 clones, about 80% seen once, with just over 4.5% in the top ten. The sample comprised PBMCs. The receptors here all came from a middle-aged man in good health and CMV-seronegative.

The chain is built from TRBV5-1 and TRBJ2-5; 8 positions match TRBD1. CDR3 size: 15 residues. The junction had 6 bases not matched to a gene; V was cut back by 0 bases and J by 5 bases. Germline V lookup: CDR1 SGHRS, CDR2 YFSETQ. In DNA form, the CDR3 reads TGCGCCAGCAGCTTGGCAGGGGGCGGTGCCGAGACCCAGTACTTC. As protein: CASSLAGGGAETQYF.

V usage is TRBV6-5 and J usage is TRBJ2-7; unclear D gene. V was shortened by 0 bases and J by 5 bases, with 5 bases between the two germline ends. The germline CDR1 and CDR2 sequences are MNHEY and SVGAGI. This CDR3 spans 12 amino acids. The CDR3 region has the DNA TGTGCCAGCAGTTACTCGGGCCACGAGCAGTACTTC. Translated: CASSYSGHEQYF.

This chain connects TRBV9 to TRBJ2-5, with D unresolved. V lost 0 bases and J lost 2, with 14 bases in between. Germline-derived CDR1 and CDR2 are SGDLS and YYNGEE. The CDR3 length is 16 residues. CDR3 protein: CASSVGVQAKQETQYF. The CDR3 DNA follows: TGTGCCAGCAGCGTAGGAGTGCAGGCAAAGCAAGAGACCCAGTACTTC.

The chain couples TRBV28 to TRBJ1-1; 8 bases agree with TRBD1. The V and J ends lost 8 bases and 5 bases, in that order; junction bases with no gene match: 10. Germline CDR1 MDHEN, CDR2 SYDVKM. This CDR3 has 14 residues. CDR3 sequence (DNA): TGTGCCAGCTCCTACGCAGGGGGCAGGACTGAAGCTTTCTTT. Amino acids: CASSYAGGRTEAFF.

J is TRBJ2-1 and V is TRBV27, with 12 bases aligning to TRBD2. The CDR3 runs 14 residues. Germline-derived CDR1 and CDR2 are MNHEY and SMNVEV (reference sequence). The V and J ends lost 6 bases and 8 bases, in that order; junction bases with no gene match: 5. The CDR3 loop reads CASRGLAGVYEQFF. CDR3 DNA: TGTGCCAGCAGGGGACTAGCGGGTGTCTATGAGCAGTTCTTC.

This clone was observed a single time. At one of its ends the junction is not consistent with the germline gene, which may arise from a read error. CDR3 bases: TGTGCCAGCAGATTAGCGGGGGGGCCGGGTGAGCAGTTCTTC. Translation gives CASRLAGGPGEQFF. The V gene is TRBV7-2, the J gene TRBJ2-1; 11 bases fit TRBD2. The CDR3 contains 14 residues. Germline V gene sequence: CDR1 SGHTA, CDR2 FQGNSA.

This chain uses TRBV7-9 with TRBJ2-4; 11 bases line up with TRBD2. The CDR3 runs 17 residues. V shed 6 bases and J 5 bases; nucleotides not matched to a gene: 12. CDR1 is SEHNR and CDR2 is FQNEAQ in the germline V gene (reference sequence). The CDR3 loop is CASRPLAGAPAQNIQYF. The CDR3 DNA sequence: TGTGCCAGCAGGCCACTAGCGGGGGCCCCGGCCCAAAACATTCAGTACTTC.

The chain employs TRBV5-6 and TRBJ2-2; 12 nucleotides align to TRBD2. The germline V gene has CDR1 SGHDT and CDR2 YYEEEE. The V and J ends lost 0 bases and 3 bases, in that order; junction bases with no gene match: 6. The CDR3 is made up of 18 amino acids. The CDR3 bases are TGTGCCAGCAGCTTGGCACTAGCGGGGGGCCGGTACACCGGGGAGCTGTTTTTT. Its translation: CASSLALAGGRYTGELFF. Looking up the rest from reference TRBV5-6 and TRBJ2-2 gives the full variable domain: DAGVTQSPTHLIKTRGQQVTLRCSPKSGHDTVSWYQQALGQGPQFIFQYYEEEERQRGNFPDRFSGHQFPNYSSELNVNALLLGDSALYLCASSLALAGGRYTGELFFGEGSRLTVL.

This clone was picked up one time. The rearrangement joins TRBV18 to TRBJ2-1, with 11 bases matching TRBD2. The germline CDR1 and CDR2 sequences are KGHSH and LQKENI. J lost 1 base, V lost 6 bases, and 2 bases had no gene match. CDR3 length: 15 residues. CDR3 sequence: CASSLAGGSYNEQFF. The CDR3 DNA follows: TGTGCCAGCTCTCTAGCGGGGGGATCCTACAATGAGCAGTTCTTC.

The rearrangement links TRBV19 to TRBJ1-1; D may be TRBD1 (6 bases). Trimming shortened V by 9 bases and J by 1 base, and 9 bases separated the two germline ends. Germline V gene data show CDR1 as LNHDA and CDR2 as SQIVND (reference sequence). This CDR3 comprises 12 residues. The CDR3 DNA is TGTGCCAGCCGGGGACAGAACACTGAAGCTTTCTTT. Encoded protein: CASRGQNTEAFF.

CDR3 sequence reads: CASSPRRDTYEQYF. DNA for the CDR3: TGCGCCAGCAGCCCTCGACGGGACACTTACGAGCAGTACTTC. J is TRBJ2-7 and V is TRBV5-1; D might be TRBD1 (6 bases). The V gene lost 4 bases and the J gene lost 4 bases, with 15 bases spanning the gap. The germline V gene encodes CDR1 SGHRS and CDR2 YFSETQ. The CDR3 has 14 amino acids.